The rows below give T cell receptor beta chains drawn from one sample of a study of blood T cell repertoires in COVID-19. Sequencing used immunoSEQ multiplex PCR; TCRdb keeps in-frame clones, though not all of them. The table shows about 140,000 clones, with about 80% occurring only once. Sequenced sample: peripheral blood. The origin of the receptors is a human donor in a cohort sampled during active COVID-19. CDR3s include the opening cysteine and the closing phenylalanine or tryptophan. A D gene is named only where the DNA matches it firmly. Clone size is stated in some rows and not others, as once, few, many or a class when expanded.

size	V	D	J	DNA	CDR3
-	TRBV7-3	TRBD2	TRBJ2-1	TGTGCCAGCAGCTCCGGACTAGCGGGGGCCTACAATGAGCAGTTCTTC	CASSSGLAGAYNEQFF
-	TRBV9	TRBD1	TRBJ1-5	TGTGCCAGCAGCACTGGACAGGACGCCCGGCCCCAGCATTTT	CASSTGQDARPQHF
-	TRBV9	TRBD2	TRBJ2-1	TGTGCCAGCAGCCCTCTAGCGGGGTCCTACAATGAGCAGTTCTTC	CASSPLAGSYNEQFF
-	TRBV21-1	-	TRBJ2-1	TGTGCCACTGAGACAGGGATGAACAATGAGCAGTTCTTC	CATETGMNNEQFF
-	TRBV2	-	TRBJ2-7	TGTGCCAGCAGAACCAGGGGTTACGAGCAGTACTTC	CASRTRGYEQYF
-	TRBV3-1/TRBV3-2	-	TRBJ1-1	TGTGCCAGCAGCCAAGAGGGGGCAAACTGGGAAGCTTTCTTT	CASSQEGANWEAFF
-	TRBV5-4	TRBD2	TRBJ2-3	TGTGCCAGCAGCAACCCTACTAGCGTTAGCACAGATACGCAGTATTTT	CASSNPTSVSTDTQYF
-	TRBV5-4	TRBD2	TRBJ2-3	TGTGCCAGCAGCTTTACTAGCGGGGATACGCAGTATTTT	CASSFTSGDTQYF
-	TRBV7-8	-	TRBJ2-1	TGTGCCAGCAGCTTACGAAACAGGGATGGGGGCAATGAGCAGTTCTTC	CASSLRNRDGGNEQFF
-	TRBV5-5	-	TRBJ1-5	TGTGCCAGCAGCTTCGACGGGCAGGGGTACAATCAGCCCCAGCATTTT	CASSFDGQGYNQPQHF
-	TRBV27	-	TRBJ1-1	TGTGCCAGCAGTTTATCAGCCCACCCGGGGACTAGCACTGAAGCTTTCTTT	CASSLSAHPGTSTEAFF
-	TRBV5-1	-	TRBJ1-2	TGCGCCAGCAGCCTGGAACAGGGCAACTATGGCTACACCTTC	CASSLEQGNYGYTF
-	TRBV29-1	-	TRBJ2-2	TGCAGCGTTGATAAGAACACCGGGGAGCTGTTTTTT	CSVDKNTGELFF
-	TRBV7-9	TRBD1	TRBJ1-4	TGTGCCAGCAGCTTCGACAGGGGAGCGGAAAAACTGTTTTTT	CASSFDRGAEKLFF
-	TRBV3-1/TRBV3-2	TRBD2	TRBJ2-5	TGTGCCAGCAGCCCCGGGACTAGCGGGGGGATGGAGACCCAGTACTTC	CASSPGTSGGMETQYF
-	TRBV9	TRBD2	TRBJ2-1	TGTGCCAGCACCTACGGAGCGGGGGGTGGAAACGAGCAGTTCTTC	CASTYGAGGGNEQFF
-	TRBV12-5	TRBD2	TRBJ2-5	TGTGCTAGTGGTTATGGGACTAGGTTTGAGACCCAGTACTTC	CASGYGTRFETQYF
-	TRBV29-1	TRBD1	TRBJ1-3	TGCAGCGTTGATTTCGGACAGGGATCTGGAAACACCATATATTTT	CSVDFGQGSGNTIYF
-	TRBV28	TRBD1	TRBJ2-7	TGTGCCAGCAGTTTATTTGGGACAGGCGGTGACGACGAGCAGTACTTC	CASSLFGTGGDDEQYF
few	TRBV7-9	TRBD1	TRBJ2-7	TGTGCCAGCAGCTTCGTACCTGGACAGGGAAAGAACATCTACGAGCAGTACTTC	CASSFVPGQGKNIYEQYF
-	TRBV19	-	TRBJ2-5	TGTGCCAGTAGTCCGGGACAAAATAAAGAGACCCAGTACTTC	CASSPGQNKETQYF
-	TRBV7-2	-	TRBJ1-5	TGTGCCTCATCACCGCAGGTTGGCAATCAGCCCCAGCATTTT	CASSPQVGNQPQHF
-	TRBV2	TRBD1	TRBJ1-1	TGTGCCAGCAGTGTGACAGGGACTGAAGCTTTCTTT	CASSVTGTEAFF
-	TRBV29-1	-	TRBJ1-5	TGCAGCGTCGGGGATAGCAATCAGCCCCAGCATTTT	CSVGDSNQPQHF
few	TRBV2	-	TRBJ1-5	TGTGCCAGCAACCCAAGAGGTGGCAATCAGCCCCAGCATTTT	CASNPRGGNQPQHF
-	TRBV19	-	TRBJ2-3	TGTGCCAGTAGTATTTGGCTCCGCACAGATACGCAGTATTTT	CASSIWLRTDTQYF
-	TRBV19	-	TRBJ1-5	TGTGCCAGTACCAACTCCGGGGAGGAACAGCCCCAGCATTTT	CASTNSGEEQPQHF
-	TRBV5-1	-	TRBJ2-7	TGCGCCAGCAGTGAGACCTACGAGCAGTACTTC	CASSETYEQYF
-	TRBV21-1	-	TRBJ1-5	TGTGCCAGCAGCAAATGGGCCAGTTTGGGCAATCAGCCCCAGCATTTT	CASSKWASLGNQPQHF
-	TRBV6-6	-	TRBJ2-7	TGTGCCAGCAGTTACCAGTACGAGCAGTACTTC	CASSYQYEQYF
-	TRBV6-6	TRBD1	TRBJ1-1	TGTGCCAGCAGTTCATCGGGAACAGGGGCGGAGGAGGCTTTCTTT	CASSSSGTGAEEAFF
-	TRBV19	-	TRBJ1-5	TGTGCCAGTACTGTGGCAGGGTGGGATCAGCCCCAGCATTTT	CASTVAGWDQPQHF
once	TRBV5-4	-	TRBJ2-5	TGTGCCAGCAGCTTGAAGCGGAACCAAGAGACCCAGTACTTC	CASSLKRNQETQYF
-	TRBV7-8	TRBD1	TRBJ1-6	TGTGCCAGCAGGACTACAGGGGGCAATTCACCCCTCCACTTT	CASRTTGGNSPLHF
-	TRBV19	-	TRBJ2-2	TGTGCCAGTAGCCTCGATCGACAGGGAGGCACCGGGGAGCTGTTTTTT	CASSLDRQGGTGELFF
-	TRBV7-9	-	TRBJ2-7	TGTGCCGCGGGAACGGAAGCCTACGAGCAGTACTTC	CAAGTEAYEQYF
-	TRBV5-4	-	TRBJ2-6	TGTGCCAGCAGCCCCAAGGGGGGGGCGTTTGGGGCCAACGTCCTGACTTTC	CASSPKGGAFGANVLTF
-	TRBV11-1	TRBD2	TRBJ2-1	TGTGCCAGCAGCTTAGTGGGGGGGGACTATGAGCAGTTCTTC	CASSLVGGDYEQFF
-	TRBV14	-	TRBJ2-3	TGTGCCAGCAGCTCCAAGGGGATAGGGGATACGCAGTATTTT	CASSSKGIGDTQYF
-	TRBV3-1/TRBV3-2	-	TRBJ1-6	TGTGCCAGCAGGCTGACAGGAAATAATTCACCCCTCCACTTT	CASRLTGNNSPLHF
-	TRBV19	-	TRBJ2-2	TGTGCCAGTATCACTAGACCGGGTACCGGGGAGCTGTTTTTT	CASITRPGTGELFF
-	TRBV2	TRBD1	TRBJ2-7	TGTGCCAGCTCCCTGCTGGGACAGGGGTACGAGCAGTACTTC	CASSLLGQGYEQYF
few	TRBV6-5	TRBD1	TRBJ1-3	TGTGCCAGTACAGGGGGCAACACCATATATTTT	CASTGGNTIYF
-	TRBV5-1	-	TRBJ1-4	TGCGCCAGCAGCCACGACGGCCTCGGGGAAAAACTGTTTTTT	CASSHDGLGEKLFF
-	TRBV20-1	-	TRBJ1-5	TGCAGTGCTAGTAAAGGGGGCAATCAGCCCCAGCATTTT	CSASKGGNQPQHF
-	TRBV5-4	-	TRBJ2-5	TGTGCCAGCAGCTTCATCTCCAGGGCAGAGACCCAGTACTTC	CASSFISRAETQYF
-	TRBV3-1/TRBV3-2	-	TRBJ1-2	TGTGCCAGCAGCCAAAGAGGAGGGGATGGCTACACCTTC	CASSQRGGDGYTF
once	TRBV6-5	TRBD2	TRBJ2-5	TGTGCCAGTAGCGGGGGGGCTAGGGAGACCCAGTACTTC	CASSGGARETQYF
few	TRBV9	TRBD1	TRBJ2-1	TGTGCCAGCAGCGTAAAGGGGGCGAATGAGCAGTTCTTC	CASSVKGANEQFF
-	TRBV5-6	-	TRBJ1-1	TGTGCCAGCAGCTTGGCCGGCAACCCCCGCGGGACTGAAGCTTTCTTT	CASSLAGNPRGTEAFF
-	TRBV5-1	-	TRBJ1-2	TGCGCCAGCAGCTTGACACAGGGCCACTATGGCTACACCTTC	CASSLTQGHYGYTF
-	TRBV6-6	TRBD1	TRBJ1-1	TGTGCCAGCAGCCAAATTCGGAGATTTATGGGACAGACCATGAACACTGAAGCTTTCTTT	CASSQIRRFMGQTMNTEAFF
-	TRBV5-1	-	TRBJ2-5	TGCGCCAGCAGCTTGGCACTGAAAGAGACCCAGTACTTC	CASSLALKETQYF
-	TRBV12-2	-	TRBJ1-2	TGTGCAAGTCGCTACAGGGTTGGCTACACCTTC	CASRYRVGYTF
-	TRBV5-6	TRBD1	TRBJ1-2	TGTGCCAGCAGACTTGACAGGGCCCAAGCTAACTATGGCTACACCTTC	CASRLDRAQANYGYTF
-	TRBV7-9	TRBD1	TRBJ2-7	TGTGCCAGCAGCTTCCCGGGACAGGGAACCTACGAGCAGTACTTC	CASSFPGQGTYEQYF
-	TRBV5-1	-	TRBJ2-3	TGCGCCAGCAAAGGAGGAGATACGCAGTATTTT	CASKGGDTQYF
-	TRBV3-1/TRBV3-2	-	TRBJ2-7	TGTGCCAGCAGCCGCCGTTCCGGGTACGAGCAGTACTTC	CASSRRSGYEQYF